This TCR beta chain was identified in a study of cytomegalovirus exposure and HLA in healthy donors. Whole-study results and caveats: As was reported, the HLA-A and HLA-B alleles of most subjects were accurately predicted from TCR beta sequences. A later analysis appeared to link common viral pathogens to several of the most significant clusters.

In germline, CDR1 is SNHLY, CDR2 FYNNEI. This CDR3 spans 14 amino acids. The V and J ends lost 8 bases and 5 bases, in that order; junction bases with no gene match: 9. PCR primers comprised 60 Vbeta and 13 Jbeta primers. TCRdb's table, derived via immunoSEQ multiplex PCR, lists solely in-frame clones and lacks some. The sample yields around 120,000 clones, 74% seen once. As concerns this clone: Its antigen is as yet unknown.

The source of this sequence is a middle-aged man in good health and CMV-seropositive. Source material: PBMCs. V usage is TRBV2 and J usage is TRBJ2-7, with TRBD2 matching over 10 bases. The CDR3 DNA follows: TGTGCCAGCGTCCCTAGCGGGAGAATCGACGAGCAGTACTTC. It codes for CASVPSGRIDEQYF.